Listed below are T cell receptor beta chains from one sample, sequenced in a study of T cells in localized non-small cell lung cancer. Profiled with immunoSEQ multiplex PCR; TCRdb holds only in-frame clones, not every one. The table includes around 53,000 clones, around 80% detected once. Here the sequenced sample was PBMCs, taken before any cancer treatment. The receptors stem from a woman aged 40 to 75 with stage II lung adenocarcinoma. Each CDR3 is given with its conserved first and last residue. Each record gives: J gene, V gene, clone size, D gene, CDR3 protein, CDR3 DNA. A D gene is named only where the DNA matches it firmly. Clone size appears in some rows only: once, few, many, or a class for an expanded clone.

TRBJ2-7	TRBV28	NA	NA	CASSFQGRRLYEQYF	TGTGCCAGCAGTTTTCAGGGGCGCAGACTCTACGAGCAGTACTTC
TRBJ1-4	TRBV7-2	NA	NA	CASSLRSGLNEKLFF	TGTGCCAGCAGCTTAAGATCGGGGCTTAATGAAAAACTGTTTTTT
TRBJ2-2	TRBV18	NA	NA	CASSAELTGELFF	TGTGCCAGCTCGGCGGAGCTCACCGGGGAGCTGTTTTTT
TRBJ1-1	TRBV7-2	NA	TRBD1	CASSPSTGVGTEAFF	TGTGCCAGCAGCCCTTCTACAGGGGTGGGCACTGAAGCTTTCTTT
TRBJ2-2	TRBV7-2	NA	NA	CASSHRGHTTGELFF	TGTGCCAGCAGCCACCGGGGACACACGACCGGGGAGCTGTTTTTT
TRBJ2-2	TRBV9	NA	NA	CASNAGKTGELFF	TGTGCCAGCAATGCCGGGAAGACCGGGGAGCTGTTTTTT
TRBJ2-7	TRBV11-2	NA	NA	CASSPRDAAYEQYF	TGTGCCAGCAGCCCTAGGGACGCCGCCTACGAGCAGTACTTC
TRBJ2-7	TRBV30	many	NA	CAWSSGMDYEQYF	TGTGCCTGGAGCTCGGGGATGGACTACGAGCAGTACTTC
TRBJ1-2	TRBV10-3	NA	NA	CAISVGQGYGYTF	TGTGCCATCAGTGTTGGGCAGGGGTATGGCTACACCTTC
TRBJ2-6	TRBV27	few	NA	CASRGTHSGANVLTF	TGTGCCAGCCGGGGTACCCACTCTGGGGCCAACGTCCTGACTTTC
TRBJ1-3	TRBV7-2	NA	TRBD1	CASSIQTGTTGNTIYF	TGTGCCAGCAGCATCCAGACAGGGACTACTGGAAACACCATATATTTT
TRBJ2-7	TRBV27	few	NA	CASSPQRIPYEQYF	TGTGCCAGCAGTCCCCAACGTATCCCCTACGAGCAGTACTTC
TRBJ2-5	TRBV15	NA	NA	CATSRDRHQETQYF	TGTGCCACCAGCAGAGATCGTCACCAAGAGACCCAGTACTTC
TRBJ1-5	TRBV19	NA	TRBD1	CASSPTGGAQPQHF	TGTGCCAGTAGTCCGACAGGGGGCGCGCAGCCCCAGCATTTT
TRBJ1-4	TRBV27	NA	NA	CASSFRTTNEKLFF	TGTGCCAGCAGTTTTAGGACAACTAATGAAAAACTGTTTTTT
TRBJ1-1	TRBV19	NA	NA	CASSGIDTQANTEAFF	TGTGCCAGTAGTGGGATTGACACTCAGGCGAACACTGAAGCTTTCTTT
TRBJ2-7	TRBV4-1	NA	TRBD1	CASSQAPGAQGEDYEQYF	TGCGCCAGCAGCCAAGCGCCTGGAGCGCAGGGGGAAGACTACGAGCAGTACTTC
TRBJ2-5	TRBV27	NA	TRBD1	CASSLFGQGVGKTQYF	TGTGCCAGCAGTTTATTTGGACAGGGGGTGGGGAAGACCCAGTACTTC
TRBJ2-7	TRBV7-2	NA	NA	CASSFQSRIYEQYF	TGTGCCAGCAGCTTTCAATCTCGAATCTACGAGCAGTACTTC
TRBJ1-5	TRBV4-2	NA	NA	CASSQTAGKPQHF	TGTGCCAGCAGCCAAACGGCAGGGAAGCCCCAGCATTTT
TRBJ1-5	TRBV27	NA	NA	CASGPGGSRGNQPQHF	TGTGCCAGCGGACCCGGAGGATCTCGCGGCAATCAGCCCCAGCATTTT
TRBJ1-3	TRBV4-1	NA	NA	CASSQVRGNTIYF	TGCGCCAGCAGCCAAGTCAGGGGAAACACCATATATTTT
TRBJ2-5	TRBV7-2	NA	NA	CASTGGRVETQYF	TGTGCCAGCACCGGGGGAAGGGTAGAGACCCAGTACTTC
TRBJ2-2	TRBV11-3	NA	NA	CASSLMNTGELFF	TGTGCCAGCAGCCTCATGAACACCGGGGAGCTGTTTTTT
TRBJ1-1	TRBV6-6	NA	NA	CASTLRAEAFF	TGTGCCAGCACCTTGAGAGCTGAAGCTTTCTTT
TRBJ1-3	TRBV5-1	NA	NA	CASSLNILGGNTIYF	TGCGCCAGCAGCTTGAATATTCTCGGCGGAAACACCATATATTTT
TRBJ2-3	TRBV7-6	NA	TRBD2	CASSPRTRASTDTQYF	TGTGCCAGCAGCCCCCGGACTAGGGCTAGCACAGATACGCAGTATTTT
TRBJ1-2	TRBV2	NA	NA	CASSPDSNYGYTF	TGTGCCAGCAGCCCGGACAGCAACTATGGCTACACCTTC
TRBJ2-1	TRBV7-3	NA	TRBD2	CASSPTSGDYNEQFF	TGTGCCAGCAGCCCTACCAGCGGGGATTACAATGAGCAGTTCTTC
TRBJ2-7	TRBV7-8	few	TRBD1	CASSPRDRPGNEQYF	TGTGCCAGCAGCCCCAGGGACAGGCCGGGGAACGAGCAGTACTTC
TRBJ1-4	TRBV7-9	NA	NA	CASSIRTTTNEKLFF	TGTGCCAGCAGCATCAGGACTACAACTAATGAAAAACTGTTTTTT
TRBJ1-1	TRBV6-1	NA	NA	CASSGRTEAFF	TGTGCCAGCAGCGGGCGCACTGAAGCTTTCTTT
TRBJ2-3	TRBV5-1	NA	NA	CASSFSLASFSTDTQYF	TGCGCCAGCAGCTTTAGTCTAGCGTCTTTTAGCACAGATACGCAGTATTTT
TRBJ2-1	TRBV19	NA	TRBD2	CASRPGLAGGGEQFF	TGTGCCAGTAGGCCGGGACTAGCGGGGGGCGGTGAGCAGTTCTTC
TRBJ1-3	TRBV5-4	NA	NA	CASSLEWQQNTIYF	TGTGCCAGCAGCTTGGAATGGCAGCAGAACACCATATATTTT
TRBJ2-1	TRBV7-7	NA	NA	CASSLGGGNEQFF	TGTGCTAGCAGCTTAGGTGGGGGGAATGAGCAGTTCTTC
TRBJ1-4	TRBV5-1	NA	NA	CASSQLTGYDEKLFF	TGCGCCAGCAGCCAGCTGACAGGATATGATGAAAAACTGTTTTTT
TRBJ2-3	TRBV6-5	NA	NA	CASSSPGTDTQYF	TGTGCCAGCAGTTCCCCGGGAACAGATACGCAGTATTTT
TRBJ2-3	TRBV6-1	few	TRBD2	CASTGTSGGQGTQYF	TGTGCCTCAACCGGGACTAGCGGGGGACAGGGTACGCAGTATTTT
TRBJ1-5	TRBV4-1	NA	TRBD1	CASSQEGQGADQPQHF	TGCGCCAGCAGCCAAGAAGGACAGGGGGCGGATCAGCCCCAGCATTTT
TRBJ1-1	TRBV19	NA	NA	CASSPRGGDTEAFF	TGTGCCAGTAGTCCCCGCGGGGGTGACACTGAAGCTTTCTTT
TRBJ1-1	TRBV18	NA	NA	CASSPRTDEFEAFF	TGTGCCAGCTCACCGAGGACAGACGAGTTTGAAGCTTTCTTT
TRBJ2-5	TRBV4-1	NA	NA	CASSPLRGTRSQETQYF	TGCGCCAGCAGCCCACTTCGCGGGACCCGATCCCAAGAGACCCAGTACTTC
TRBJ2-2	TRBV19	NA	TRBD2	CASSPAEAGVGELFF	TGTGCCAGTAGTCCCGCGGAGGCGGGAGTCGGGGAGCTGTTTTTT
TRBJ1-2	TRBV19	once	NA	CASSTGAGFYGYTF	TGTGCCAGTAGTACAGGCGCTGGCTTCTATGGCTACACCTTC
TRBJ2-5	TRBV19	NA	NA	CASSFSGTQETQYF	TGTGCCAGTAGTTTCTCCGGGACCCAAGAGACCCAGTACTTC
TRBJ2-1	TRBV7-2	NA	NA	CASSQQGSASYEQFF	TGTGCCAGCAGCCAACAGGGCTCAGCGAGCTATGAGCAGTTCTTC
TRBJ1-2	TRBV28	once	NA	CASSLRGSLYGYTF	TGTGCCAGCAGTTTAAGGGGCAGCCTTTATGGCTACACCTTC
TRBJ2-2	TRBV9	NA	NA	CASSVDRVGTGELFF	TGTGCCAGCAGCGTAGACAGGGTTGGTACCGGGGAGCTGTTTTTT
TRBJ1-5	TRBV6-1	few	TRBD1	CASSEQGAQPQHF	TGTGCCAGCAGTGAACAGGGGGCTCAGCCCCAGCATTTT
TRBJ2-7	TRBV5-1	once	NA	CASSSNPDRTHEQYF	TGCGCCAGCAGCTCCAACCCCGACAGGACCCACGAGCAGTACTTC
TRBJ2-7	TRBV4-2	few	NA	CASSQDPGGAYEQYF	TGTGCCAGCAGCCAAGACCCCGGCGGCGCCTACGAGCAGTACTTC
TRBJ1-1	TRBV7-9	NA	NA	CASGPNTEAFF	TGTGCCAGCGGCCCGAACACTGAAGCTTTCTTT
TRBJ2-2	TRBV10-2	NA	TRBD2	CATRLAGGKGELFF	TGCGCCACCCGACTAGCGGGGGGGAAGGGGGAGCTGTTTTTT
TRBJ2-3	TRBV18	NA	NA	CASSRRGTDTQYF	TGTGCCAGCTCACGCAGGGGCACAGATACGCAGTATTTT